The entry below describes one T cell receptor beta chain. Its target is unknown. Using immunoSEQ multiplex PCR, the repertoire was profiled, and TCRdb retains in-frame clones only, with some absent. Here the sample spans about 180,000 clones, 70% to 90% being singletons. The CDR3 runs to 14 residues. Germline V CDR1 and CDR2: SQVTM, ANQGSEA. Trimming took 3 bases from V and 8 from J, leaving 18 bases between them. This sample is drawn from a study of T cell responses to AZD1222 COVID-19 vaccine. The wider study: Some second doses came at about 4 weeks and others at about 12 weeks; these were pooled.

Notes on the study in general: The peak T cell response came first, and repertoires were sampled only after it. The donors showed a predominance of white British ancestry and of females, with possible underestimation of clonal diversity.

Specimen: peripheral blood, collected on day 0 of AZD1222 vaccination. The genes are TRBV29-1 and TRBJ2-3, with D perhaps being TRBD1 or TRBD2 (6 bases each). This receptor was obtained from an adult in good health. The CDR3 bases are TGCAGCGTTGATCATGGGGGGCGATTCTCTACGCAGTATTTT. It specifies CSVDHGGRFSTQYF.